One and the same sample provided the 11 T cell receptor beta chains below, sequenced in a study of blood T cell repertoires in COVID-19. Produced via immunoSEQ multiplex PCR; TCRdb's table is partial and in-frame only. The table has about 200,000 clones, more than 80% seen once. The sequenced material came from peripheral blood. The receptor source for this set is a woman at least 80 years old with acute or convalescent COVID-19.

The chain recombines TRBV3-1 (or the pseudogene TRBV3-2) with TRBJ1-4; no definite D call. The CDR3 extends over 14 amino acids. In germline, CDR1 is LGHDT, CDR2 YNNKEL (reference sequence). Trimming shortened V by 4 bases and J by 5 bases, and 11 bases separated the two germline ends. The CDR3 protein is CASSPRDPNEKLFF. The DNA of the CDR3 is TGTGCCAGCAGCCCCCGGGATCCAAATGAAAAACTGTTTTTT.

The chain recombines TRBV10-3 with TRBJ2-5, with a possible D match to TRBD1 (6 bases). V lost 3 bases and J lost 4, with 9 bases in between. The CDR3 totals 13 residues. The germline V gene has CDR1 ENHRY and CDR2 SYGVKD. CDR3 protein: CAISDGGRETQYF. The CDR3 region has the DNA TGTGCCATCAGTGATGGGGGCCGAGAGACCCAGTACTTC.

The chain has TRBV7-9 and TRBJ2-5; D ambiguous. Germline CDR1 and CDR2: SEHNR and FQNEAQ (reference sequence). V shed 4 bases and J shed 8 bases, with 11 bases lying between them. The CDR3 has 12 amino acids. The CDR3 sequence: CASSYWASTQYF. As DNA, the CDR3 is TGTGCCAGCAGCTACTGGGCGTCCACCCAGTACTTC. Based on the CDR3 plus reference TRBV7-9 and TRBJ2-5, the full variable domain is DTGVSQNPRHKITKRGQNVTFRCDPISEHNRLYWYRQTLGQGPEFLTYFQNEAQLEKSRLLSDRFSAERPKGSFSTLEIQRTEQGDSAMYLCASSYWASTQYFGPGTRLLVL.

This chain uses TRBV29-1 with TRBJ1-1; D may be TRBD1 (6 bases). CDR3 length: 13 residues. Germline CDR1 and CDR2: SQVTM and ANQGSEA. V dropped 4 bases and J dropped 5 bases, with 14 bases sitting between them. The CDR3 coding sequence is TGCAGCGTTGTAAGGGGGGAGGGGACTGAAGCTTTCTTT. Amino acid sequence: CSVVRGEGTEAFF.

The chain combines TRBV29-1 with TRBJ1-1; D not certain. Germline CDR1 is SQVTM and CDR2 is ANQGSEA. V was clipped by 4 bases and J by 0 bases, with 9 bases between them. This CDR3 has 13 residues. CDR3 bases: TGCAGCGTTGGGTTAGGAGTGAACACTGAAGCTTTCTTT. Encoded protein: CSVGLGVNTEAFF.

The chain couples TRBV24-1 to TRBJ2-7; D may be TRBD1 (5 bases). The germline CDR1 and CDR2 sequences are KGHDR and SFDVKD. Trimming removed 5 bases at V and 4 bases at J, with 8 bases between. The CDR3 covers 12 residues. The CDR3 DNA is TGTGCCACCAGTGGACAGACTTACGAGCAGTACTTC. As protein: CATSGQTYEQYF.

The CDR3 sequence: CASSRNLGSNSYNEQFF. The CDR3 region has the DNA TGTGCCAGCAGCCGCAATTTGGGGAGCAACTCCTACAATGAGCAGTTCTTC. The chain links TRBV3-1 (or the pseudogene TRBV3-2) to TRBJ2-1; D may be TRBD2 (5 bases). CDR1 is LGHDT, CDR2 YNNKEL, per germline (reference sequence). V was clipped by 4 bases and J by 0 bases, with 16 bases between them. This CDR3 is built from 17 residues.

The chain links TRBV18 to TRBJ2-4; a possible D gene is TRBD2 (7 bases). Germline CDR1 is KGHSH and CDR2 is LQKENI. The CDR3 loop spans 13 amino acids. V dropped 3 bases and J dropped 9 bases, with 12 bases sitting between them. CDR3 amino acids: CASSPGGRGIQYF. The CDR3 DNA sequence: TGTGCCAGCTCACCGGGGGGGCGAGGCATTCAGTACTTC. The full variable domain, rest sourced from reference TRBV18 and TRBJ2-4, is NAGVMQNPRHLVRRRGQEARLRCSPMKGHSHVYWYRQLPEEGLKFMVYLQKENIIDESGMPKERFSAEFPKEGPSILRIQQVVRGDSAAYFCASSPGGRGIQYFGAGTRLSVL.

A single count supports this clone. CDR3: CASSETGVPSLSGANVLTF. The CDR3 nucleotides are TGTGCCAGCAGTGAAACAGGGGTCCCCTCTCTCTCTGGGGCCAACGTCCTGACTTTC. The chain uses TRBV27 and TRBJ2-6, with 7 nucleotides matching TRBD1. The CDR3 consists of 19 residues. Germline V gene lookup returns CDR1 MNHEY and CDR2 SMNVEV (reference sequence). V shed 5 bases, J shed 0 bases, and the junction held 13 bases outside the gene matches.

In its sample, this clone was seen many times. V and J are TRBV19 and TRBJ1-1; D not certain. CDR1 is LNHDA, CDR2 SQIVND, per germline (reference sequence). The CDR3 contains 14 residues. Trimming took off 1 base at V and 6 bases at J, with 12 bases between the two ends. The CDR3 spells CASSIAPSVAEAFF. DNA of the CDR3: TGTGCCAGTAGTATAGCCCCCAGCGTCGCTGAAGCTTTCTTT.

The chain couples TRBV9 to TRBJ1-6; 9 bases fit TRBD1. The CDR3 has 17 amino acids. Looked up from germline, CDR1 is SGDLS and CDR2 is YYNGEE. V shed 4 bases, J shed 1 base, and the junction held 6 bases outside the gene matches. The CDR3 bases are TGTGCCAGCAGCCCCGGGACAGGGTTATCCTATAATTCACCCCTCCACTTT. Translating gives CASSPGTGLSYNSPLHF.